One and the same sample provided the 27 T cell receptor beta chains below, sequenced in a study of tumor-infiltrating lymphocytes in localized non-small cell lung cancer. TCRdb keeps only in-frame clones here, not all; method: immunoSEQ multiplex PCR. The sample lists 14,000 or so clones; 60% to 80% were seen once. The sample was lung tumor tissue. These receptors were taken from a human donor with non-small cell lung cancer.

About this clone: At one of its ends the junction is not consistent with the germline gene, which may arise from a read error. The CDR3 DNA reads as TGTGCCAGCAAACCGGACAGTCTCCTGGCTCTGGATTTT. It specifies CASKPDSLLALDF. The genes are TRBV2 and TRBJ1-5, with D possibly matching TRBD1 (6 bases). Germline CDR1 reads SNHLY; CDR2 reads FYNNEI. The CDR3 runs to 13 residues.

Relative to its sample, this clone is medium-sized (0.01 to 0.1%). As DNA, the CDR3 is TGTGCCAGCAGCGCCCCGGGACAGAGGAACGAGCAGTACTTC. Translating gives CASSAPGQRNEQYF. The chain is built from TRBV11-3 and TRBJ2-7; TRBD1 matches 7 bases. The V gene end was trimmed by 5 bases and the J gene end by 5 bases; junction bases not matched to a gene: 9. This CDR3 has 14 residues. Germline V gene lookup returns CDR1 SGHNT and CDR2 YENEEA.

This clone is deemed medium-sized (0.01 to 0.1%). The same CDR3 arises from other DNA sequences in this sample as well. This rearrangement joins TRBV28 to TRBJ1-2; maybe TRBD1 (5 bases). The CDR3 sequence is 14 residues long. Germline-derived CDR1 and CDR2 are MDHEN and SYDVKM. The V end lost 1 base, the J end lost 3 bases, and 9 bases lay between the germline ends. The CDR3 DNA reads as TGTGCCAGCAGTTTATTGGGGACGGACTATGGCTACACCTTC. Its protein is CASSLLGTDYGYTF.

This chain joins TRBV18 and TRBJ2-7; 15 bases are a match to TRBD2. V gave up 1 base and J gave up 2 bases; unmatched junction bases: 3. This CDR3 has 17 residues. Germline lookup yields CDR1 KGHSH and CDR2 LQKENI. The CDR3 DNA reads as TGTGCCAGCTCACCACACGGACTAGCGGGAGGGACCTACGAGCAGTACTTC. Amino acid sequence: CASSPHGLAGGTYEQYF. Using reference TRBV18 and TRBJ2-7 for the parts outside the CDR3, the full variable domain is NAGVMQNPRHLVRRRGQEARLRCSPMKGHSHVYWYRQLPEEGLKFMVYLQKENIIDESGMPKERFSAEFPKEGPSILRIQQVVRGDSAAYFCASSPHGLAGGTYEQYFGPGTRLTVT.

This clone rates as medium-sized. The chain employs TRBV19 and TRBJ2-2, with 12 nucleotides matching TRBD2. Per germline, CDR1 LNHDA and CDR2 SQIVND (reference sequence). V lost 7 bases, J lost 4 bases, and 4 bases stayed unmatched. This CDR3 comprises 15 residues. CDR3 sequence: CASNQLAGGTGELFF. In DNA, the CDR3 is TGTGCCAGTAACCAACTAGCGGGGGGCACCGGGGAGCTGTTTTTT.

The rearrangement joins TRBV30 to TRBJ1-2, with D possibly TRBD1 on 5 matching bases. V gave up 3 bases and J gave up 5 bases, with 13 bases separating them. Per germline, CDR1 GTSNPN and CDR2 SVGIG (reference sequence). The CDR3 covers 13 residues. Here the CDR3 DNA reads TGTGCCTGGAGCACGAGGGGTGGGTATGGCTACACCTTC. This gives the protein CAWSTRGGYGYTF.

This clone was seen only a few times. J is TRBJ1-5 and V is TRBV18, with D maybe TRBD1 (5 bases). The length of the CDR3 is 16 residues. V shed 2 bases and J shed 0 bases, with 11 bases lying between them. Germline CDR1 is KGHSH and CDR2 is LQKENI. The CDR3 protein is CASSPGGLLSNQPQHF. The CDR3 nucleotides are TGTGCCAGCTCACCAGGGGGACTCCTTAGCAATCAGCCCCAGCATTTT.

This sequence joins TRBV28 and TRBJ2-7; 7 nucleotides align to TRBD1. The germline V gene encodes CDR1 MDHEN and CDR2 SYDVKM. V trimming: 3 bases; J trimming: 0 bases; junction bases outside the gene matches: 8. The CDR3 contains 16 residues. The CDR3 DNA sequence: TGTGCCAGCAGTTTGGGAGTTTGGGACAGCTCCTACGAGCAGTACTTC. This gives the protein CASSLGVWDSSYEQYF. Based on the CDR3 plus reference TRBV28 and TRBJ2-7, the full variable domain is DVKVTQSSRYLVKRTGEKVFLECVQDMDHENMFWYRQDPGLGLRLIYFSYDVKMKEKGDIPEGYSVSREKKERFSLILESASTNQTSMYLCASSLGVWDSSYEQYFGPGTRLTVT.

There are a few counts of this clone. The rearrangement links TRBV7-2 to TRBJ2-1, with TRBD2 identical over 9 bases. CDR1 SGHTA and CDR2 FQGNSA come from the germline V gene. Trimming cost V 5 bases and J 6 bases; bases outside gene matches: 11. This CDR3 comprises 16 residues. The CDR3 spells CASSALSGGTFNEQFF. CDR3 in DNA: TGTGCCAGCAGCGCGTTAAGCGGGGGGACGTTCAATGAGCAGTTCTTC.

This chain links TRBV30 with TRBJ1-4; no clear D gene. Germline CDR1 and CDR2: GTSNPN and SVGIG (reference sequence). With 7 bases removed from V and 4 bases from J, the gap between germline ends came to 13 bases. The CDR3 spans 13 residues. CDR3 bases: TGTGCCTTAGACATCGTGCATAATGAAAAACTGTTTTTT. Its translation: CALDIVHNEKLFF.

V and J are TRBV5-7 and TRBJ2-7; D may be TRBD1 (5 bases). TRBV5-7 is known as an ORF, though its function is uncertain. Between the trimmed V and J ends, which lost 5 bases and 6 bases, there was a span of 15 bases. The CDR3 has 13 residues. Here the CDR3 DNA reads TGTGCCAGCAGGTCGGAAATGGGGCCCGAGCAGTACTTC. Residues: CASRSEMGPEQYF.

The J gene is TRBJ2-2, the V gene TRBV15; 12 bases are shared with TRBD2. Looked up from germline, CDR1 is LNHNV and CDR2 is YYDKDF (reference sequence). The CDR3 contains 19 residues. The V gene end was trimmed by 5 bases and the J gene end by 4 bases; junction bases not matched to a gene: 14. The CDR3 spells CATSGASGRASDITGELFF. CDR3 in DNA: TGTGCCACCAGCGGGGCTAGCGGGAGGGCCTCCGATATCACCGGGGAGCTGTTTTTT. The full variable domain, with the rest looked up from reference TRBV15 and TRBJ2-2, is DAMVIQNPRYQVTQFGKPVTLSCSQTLNHNVMYWYQQKSSQAPKLLFHYYDKDFNNEADTPDNFQSRRPNTSFCFLDIRSPGLGDTAMYLCATSGASGRASDITGELFFGEGSRLTVL.

This CDR3 is CASTNGPSGANVLTF. CDR3 coding DNA: TGTGCCAGCACCAATGGGCCCTCTGGGGCCAACGTCCTGACTTTC. This rearrangement joins TRBV19 to TRBJ2-6, with D unclear. This CDR3 is 15 amino acids long. In germline, CDR1 is LNHDA, CDR2 SQIVND (reference sequence). The ends were cut back, 9 bases at V and 0 bases at J, with 12 bases in the middle.

The rearrangement joins TRBV4-3 to TRBJ1-1, with D unresolved. The germline gives CDR1 LGHNA, CDR2 YSLEER. This CDR3 spans 15 amino acids. Trimming took 4 bases from V and 4 from J, leaving 16 bases between them. For the CDR3, the DNA is TGCGCCAGCAGCCCTTCGAGGCCTGCGGGCACTGAAGCTTTCTTT. Its protein is CASSPSRPAGTEAFF.

The chain combines TRBV12-5 with TRBJ2-3, with D perhaps assigned TRBD1 or TRBD2 (5 bases each). With 3 bases removed from V and 2 bases from J, the gap between germline ends came to 12 bases. This CDR3 is built from 15 residues. The germline V gene encodes CDR1 LGHNT and CDR2 FRNRAP. CDR3: CASGFIGANTDTQYF. CDR3 in DNA: TGTGCTAGTGGTTTTATCGGGGCGAACACAGATACGCAGTATTTT.

The chain employs TRBV20-1 and TRBJ1-2; D call uncertain. Trimming left V 4 bases short and J 6 bases short, with 6 bases between. CDR3 length: 10 amino acids. Germline-derived CDR1 and CDR2 are DFQATT and SNEGSKA (reference sequence). CDR3 sequence reads: CSATKDGYTF. The CDR3 coding sequence is TGCAGTGCTACAAAGGATGGCTACACCTTC.

This clone was counted once. The chain couples TRBV6-1 to TRBJ2-3; 10 bases match TRBD2. CDR1 is MNHNS, CDR2 SASEGT, per germline. Trimming at V came to 4 bases and at J to 5 bases, leaving 9 bases not matched to a gene. This CDR3 has 16 amino acids. This CDR3 is CASSAFTSGDGDTQYF. DNA of the CDR3: TGTGCCAGCAGTGCCTTTACTAGCGGGGATGGAGATACGCAGTATTTT.

This clone was recorded a few times. The chain combines TRBV6-6 with TRBJ2-7, with TRBD1 matching over 7 bases. V lost 5 bases, J lost 3 bases, and 4 bases stayed unmatched. This CDR3 has 13 amino acids. Germline lookup yields CDR1 MNHNY and CDR2 SVGAGI (reference sequence). DNA of the CDR3: TGTGCCAGCAGTGAGACAGGGATCTACGAGCAGTACTTC. Translated, it gives CASSETGIYEQYF.

This sequence joins TRBV6-5 and TRBJ2-7; D unclear. This CDR3 region has 13 residues. Germline loops: CDR1 MNHEY, CDR2 SVGAGI. Deletions cut 7 bases from V and 7 bases from J, with 17 bases between. This CDR3 is CASKPIGLEEQYF. CDR3 coding DNA: TGTGCCAGCAAACCAATCGGGTTGGAGGAGCAGTACTTC.

The CDR3 region is CASSQDRTNTGELFF. CDR3 sequence (DNA): TGTGCCAGCAGCCAAGACAGGACCAACACCGGGGAGCTGTTTTTT. The chain combines TRBV6-5 with TRBJ2-2, with D possibly matching TRBD1 (6 bases). V was cut by 6 bases and J by 2 bases, with 13 bases left in between. Per the germline V gene, CDR1 is MNHEY and CDR2 is SVGAGI. The CDR3 loop spans 15 amino acids.

This clone was seen only a few times. This chain connects TRBV27 to TRBJ2-7; TRBD1 agrees at 9 bases. Germline CDR1 is MNHEY and CDR2 is SMNVEV (reference sequence). The CDR3 has 16 amino acids. The V segment lost 2 bases and the J segment 7 bases; nucleotides outside the gene matches: 12. CDR3 nucleotides: TGTGCCAGCAGTTTAGACCATCGGGACAGGGTTGAGGAGCAGTACTTC. Protein product: CASSLDHRDRVEEQYF.

The V and J genes are TRBV18 and TRBJ2-7; 8 bases are shared with TRBD2. Germline V gene data show CDR1 as KGHSH and CDR2 as LQKENI. This CDR3 is 15 amino acids long. With V trimmed by 0 bases and J by 3 bases, 4 bases remained unmatched. CDR3 DNA: TGTGCCAGCTCACCACCTAGCGGGATGGTCTACGAGCAGTACTTC. This translates into CASSPPSGMVYEQYF.

The CDR3 spells CASSGASITDTQYF. As DNA, the CDR3 is TGCGCCAGCAGTGGGGCGAGTATAACAGATACGCAGTATTTT. V and J are TRBV10-1 and TRBJ2-3; D is unclear. Germline CDR1 is WNHNN and CDR2 is SYGVQD (reference sequence). V lost 4 bases and J lost 3, with 11 bases in between. This CDR3 contains 14 residues.

J is TRBJ1-2 and V is TRBV5-6; TRBD1 matches at 9 bases. After removal of 4 bases from V and 8 bases from J, the junction contained 9 bases not matched to a gene. CDR1 is SGHDT, CDR2 YYEEEE, per germline. The CDR3 totals 14 residues. CDR3 sequence (DNA): TGTGCCAGCAGCCTGTGGGACAGGGTTTCCGGCTACACCTTC. Protein sequence: CASSLWDRVSGYTF.

The rearrangement uses TRBV18 and TRBJ2-3, with TRBD2 matching over 11 bases. Per germline, CDR1 KGHSH and CDR2 LQKENI. CDR3 size: 14 residues. V shed 8 bases, J shed 4 bases, and the junction held 5 bases outside the gene matches. The CDR3 sequence: CASLTSGSADTQYF. CDR3 DNA sequence: TGTGCCAGCCTTACTAGCGGGAGCGCAGATACGCAGTATTTT.

The chain joins TRBV7-9 to TRBJ2-3; 7 bases line up with TRBD2. Per the germline V gene, CDR1 is SEHNR and CDR2 is FQNEAQ (reference sequence). The CDR3 spans 14 residues. J was trimmed by 4 bases and V by 5 bases; bases with no gene match: 6. The CDR3 sequence is CASSPGLVADTQYF. Here the CDR3 DNA reads TGTGCCAGCAGCCCCGGACTAGTCGCAGATACGCAGTATTTT.

This clone was picked up one time. The chain recombines TRBV30 with TRBJ2-6; 7 bases are a match to TRBD1. V lost 2 bases, J lost 4 bases, and 14 bases stayed unmatched. Germline CDR1 GTSNPN, CDR2 SVGIG (reference sequence). The CDR3 loop spans 18 amino acids. The CDR3 reads CAWSPARQGLTGANVLTF. CDR3 DNA sequence: TGTGCCTGGAGTCCAGCTCGACAGGGTCTAACAGGGGCCAACGTCCTGACTTTC.